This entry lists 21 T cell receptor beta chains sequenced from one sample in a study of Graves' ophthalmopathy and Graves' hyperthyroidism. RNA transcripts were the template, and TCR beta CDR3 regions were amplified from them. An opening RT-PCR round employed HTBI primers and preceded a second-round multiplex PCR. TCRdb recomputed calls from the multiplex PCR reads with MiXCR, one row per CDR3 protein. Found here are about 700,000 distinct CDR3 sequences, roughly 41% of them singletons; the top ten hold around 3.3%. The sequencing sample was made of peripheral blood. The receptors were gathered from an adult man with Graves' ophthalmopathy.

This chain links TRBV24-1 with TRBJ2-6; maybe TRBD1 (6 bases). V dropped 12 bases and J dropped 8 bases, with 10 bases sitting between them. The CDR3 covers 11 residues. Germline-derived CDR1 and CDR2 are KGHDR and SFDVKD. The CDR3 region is CACRGSNVLTF. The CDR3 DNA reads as TGTGCCTGCAGGGGATCCAACGTCCTGACTTTC.

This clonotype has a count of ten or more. Written as DNA, the CDR3 is TGTGCCAGCAGCTTAAGGCCGGGGCAGGCCTACGAGCAGTACTTC. Translation gives CASSLRPGQAYEQYF. The chain joins TRBV7-2 to TRBJ2-7; either TRBD1 or TRBD2 may supply D (5 bases each). Germline CDR1 SGHTA, CDR2 FQGNSA. This CDR3 region has 15 residues. V lost 2 bases to trimming and J lost 2 bases, with 13 bases between them.

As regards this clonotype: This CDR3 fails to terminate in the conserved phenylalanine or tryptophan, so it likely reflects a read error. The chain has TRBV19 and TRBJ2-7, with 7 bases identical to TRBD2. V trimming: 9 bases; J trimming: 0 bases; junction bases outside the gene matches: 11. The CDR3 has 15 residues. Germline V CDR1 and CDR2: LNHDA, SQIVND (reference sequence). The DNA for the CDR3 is TGTGCCAGCAGTGACGGGACTACAGTCTCCTACGAGCAGTACCTC. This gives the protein CASSDGTTVSYEQYL.

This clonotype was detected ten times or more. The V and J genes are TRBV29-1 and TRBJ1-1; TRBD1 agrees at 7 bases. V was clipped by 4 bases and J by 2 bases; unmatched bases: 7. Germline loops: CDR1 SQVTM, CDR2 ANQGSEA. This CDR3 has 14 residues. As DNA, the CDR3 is TGCAGCGTTGTCCCAGGGGGTATAAACACTGAAGCTTTCTTT. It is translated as CSVVPGGINTEAFF.

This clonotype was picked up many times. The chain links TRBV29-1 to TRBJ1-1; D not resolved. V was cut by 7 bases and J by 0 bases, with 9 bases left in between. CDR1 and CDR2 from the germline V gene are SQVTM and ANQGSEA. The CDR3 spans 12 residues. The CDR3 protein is CSATGMNTEAFF. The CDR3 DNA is TGCAGCGCCACGGGGATGAACACTGAAGCTTTCTTT.

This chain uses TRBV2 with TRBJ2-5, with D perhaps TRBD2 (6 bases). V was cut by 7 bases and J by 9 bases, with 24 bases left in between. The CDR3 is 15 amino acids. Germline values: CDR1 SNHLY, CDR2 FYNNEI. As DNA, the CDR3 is TGTGCCAGCAAGTTGGGGGGATGGGGCAATCAGCCCCAGTACTTC. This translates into CASKLGGWGNQPQYF.

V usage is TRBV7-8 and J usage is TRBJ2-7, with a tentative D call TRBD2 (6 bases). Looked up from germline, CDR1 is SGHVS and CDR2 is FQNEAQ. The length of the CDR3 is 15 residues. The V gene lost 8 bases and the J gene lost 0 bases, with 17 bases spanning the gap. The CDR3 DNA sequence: TGTGCCAGCGGCCCGGTTTCGGGGGTCTCCTACGAGCAGTACTTC. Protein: CASGPVSGVSYEQYF.

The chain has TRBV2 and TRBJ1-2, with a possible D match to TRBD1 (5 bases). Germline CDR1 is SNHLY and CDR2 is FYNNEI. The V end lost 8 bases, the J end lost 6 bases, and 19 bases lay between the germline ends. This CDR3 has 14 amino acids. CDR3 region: CASRWTRGANGYTF. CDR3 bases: TGTGCCAGCCGATGGACTCGAGGGGCTAATGGCTACACCTTC.

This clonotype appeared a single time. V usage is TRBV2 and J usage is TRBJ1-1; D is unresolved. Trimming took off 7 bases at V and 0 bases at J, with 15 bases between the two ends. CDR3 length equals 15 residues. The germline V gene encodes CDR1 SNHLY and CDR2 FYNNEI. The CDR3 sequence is CASTSSFTMNTEAFF. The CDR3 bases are TGTGCCAGCACTAGTTCTTTTACCATGAACACTGAAGCTTTCTTT.

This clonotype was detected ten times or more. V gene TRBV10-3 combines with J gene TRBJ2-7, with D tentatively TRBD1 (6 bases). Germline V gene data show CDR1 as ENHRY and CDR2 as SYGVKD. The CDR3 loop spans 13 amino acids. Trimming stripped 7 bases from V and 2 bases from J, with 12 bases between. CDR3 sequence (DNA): TGTGCCATCAATCAGGGGCTACCCTACGAGCAGTACTTC. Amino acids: CAINQGLPYEQYF.

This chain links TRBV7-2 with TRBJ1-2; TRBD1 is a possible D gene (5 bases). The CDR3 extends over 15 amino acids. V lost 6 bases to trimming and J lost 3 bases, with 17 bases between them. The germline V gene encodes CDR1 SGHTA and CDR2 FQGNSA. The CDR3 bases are TGTGCCAGCAGTCGTAATCCGGGACCCGACTATGGCTACACCTTC. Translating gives CASSRNPGPDYGYTF.

In nucleotides, the CDR3 is TGTGCCAGCAGCCAGCTAGCGGGAGGCACTACCGGGGAGCTGTTTTTT. The encoded protein is CASSQLAGGTTGELFF. The V gene is TRBV7-7, the J gene TRBJ2-2; 11 bases are shared with TRBD2. CDR1 SSHAT and CDR2 FNYEAQ come from the germline V gene (reference sequence). The CDR3 has 16 residues. V dropped 5 bases and J dropped 5; count of bases not matched to a gene: 7.

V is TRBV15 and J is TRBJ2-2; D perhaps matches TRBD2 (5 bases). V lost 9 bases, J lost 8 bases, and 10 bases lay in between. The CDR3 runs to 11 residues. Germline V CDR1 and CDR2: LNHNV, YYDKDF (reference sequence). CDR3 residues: CATRRQGELFF. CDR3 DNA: TGTGCCACGAGGAGGCAGGGGGAGCTGTTTTTT.

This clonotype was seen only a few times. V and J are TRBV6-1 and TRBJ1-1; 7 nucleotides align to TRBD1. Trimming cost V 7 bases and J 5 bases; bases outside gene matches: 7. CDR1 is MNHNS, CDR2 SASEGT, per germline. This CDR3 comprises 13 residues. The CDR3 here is CASTQGVWTEAFF. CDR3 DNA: TGTGCCAGCACCCAGGGGGTCTGGACTGAAGCTTTCTTT.

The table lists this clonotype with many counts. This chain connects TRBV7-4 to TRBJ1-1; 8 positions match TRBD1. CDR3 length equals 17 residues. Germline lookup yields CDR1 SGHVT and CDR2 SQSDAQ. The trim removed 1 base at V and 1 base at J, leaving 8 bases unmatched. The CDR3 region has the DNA TGTGCCAGCAGCTTAGGTCCCAGGACAGGGAGGAACACTGAAGCTTTCTTT. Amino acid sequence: CASSLGPRTGRNTEAFF.

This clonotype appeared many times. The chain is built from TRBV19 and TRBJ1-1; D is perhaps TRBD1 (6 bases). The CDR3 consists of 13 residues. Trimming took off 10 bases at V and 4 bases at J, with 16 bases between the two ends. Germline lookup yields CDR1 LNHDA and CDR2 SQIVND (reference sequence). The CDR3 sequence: CATVRGGTTEAFF. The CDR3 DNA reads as TGTGCCACCGTAAGAGGGGGGACCACTGAAGCTTTCTTT.

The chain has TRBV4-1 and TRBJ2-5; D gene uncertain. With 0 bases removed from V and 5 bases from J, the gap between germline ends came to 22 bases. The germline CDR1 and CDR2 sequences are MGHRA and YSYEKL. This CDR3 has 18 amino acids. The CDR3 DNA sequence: TGCGCCAGCAGCCAAGAAAGGACGGGTTACCTCATGAGGGAGACCCAGTACTTC. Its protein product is CASSQERTGYLMRETQYF.

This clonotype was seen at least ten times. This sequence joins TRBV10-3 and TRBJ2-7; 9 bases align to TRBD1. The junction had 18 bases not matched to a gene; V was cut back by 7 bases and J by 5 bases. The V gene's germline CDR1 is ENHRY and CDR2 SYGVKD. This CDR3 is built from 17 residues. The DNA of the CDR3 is TGTGCCATCACCGACACCGAACGCGGGACAGGGTTGAACGAGCAGTACTTC. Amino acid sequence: CAITDTERGTGLNEQYF.

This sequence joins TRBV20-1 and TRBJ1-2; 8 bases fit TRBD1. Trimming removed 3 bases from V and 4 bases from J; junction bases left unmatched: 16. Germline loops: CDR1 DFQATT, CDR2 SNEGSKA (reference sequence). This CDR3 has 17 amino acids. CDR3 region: CSASPPGATGAGYGYTF. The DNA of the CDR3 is TGCAGTGCTAGCCCTCCGGGGGCGACAGGGGCGGGCTATGGCTACACCTTC.

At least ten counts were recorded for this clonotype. This CDR3 is CASSDHSNYGYTF. In DNA, the CDR3 is TGTGCCAGCAGTGACCATTCGAACTATGGCTACACCTTC. V usage is TRBV25-1 and J usage is TRBJ1-2; D unclear. The V gene's germline CDR1 is MGHDK and CDR2 SYGVNS. The CDR3 extends over 13 amino acids. V lost 3 bases and J lost 2, with 7 bases in between.

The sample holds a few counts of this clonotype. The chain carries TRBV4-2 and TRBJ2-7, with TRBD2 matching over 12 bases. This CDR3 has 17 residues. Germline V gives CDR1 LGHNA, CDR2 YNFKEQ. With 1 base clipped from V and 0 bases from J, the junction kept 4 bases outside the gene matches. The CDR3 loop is CASSQGTSGANSYEQYF. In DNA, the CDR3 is TGTGCCAGCAGCCAAGGGACTAGCGGGGCCAACTCCTACGAGCAGTACTTC.